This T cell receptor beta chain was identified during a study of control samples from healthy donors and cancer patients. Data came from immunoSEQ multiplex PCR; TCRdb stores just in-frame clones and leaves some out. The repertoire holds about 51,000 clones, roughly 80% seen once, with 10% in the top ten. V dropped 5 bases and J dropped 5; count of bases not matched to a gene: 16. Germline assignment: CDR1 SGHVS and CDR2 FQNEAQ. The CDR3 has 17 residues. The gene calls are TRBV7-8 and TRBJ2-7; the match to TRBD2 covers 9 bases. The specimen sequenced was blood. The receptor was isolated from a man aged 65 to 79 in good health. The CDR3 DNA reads TGTGCCAGCAGCCCTGGACACGGGCGGGAGGGCGGCGACGAGCAGTACTTC. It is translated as CASSPGHGREGGDEQYF.